This TCR beta chain was identified in a study of vaccination and CD4 T cells after COVID-19. General study findings and limits: Spike mono-reactivity was found in 304 of the 307 vaccine-specific clones identified in convalescent patients.

Cultured CD4+ T cells had their DNA profiled by the Oncomine TCR Beta short-read assay. MiXCR, run by TCRdb on the PCR reads, gives a single entry per CDR3 protein. This table has over 11,000 distinct CDR3 sequences, approximately 60% appearing once. The CDR3 has 14 amino acids. In germline, CDR1 is MNHEY, CDR2 SMNVEV (reference sequence). V shed 4 bases and J shed 7 bases, with 13 bases lying between them. Turning to this clonotype: The target antigen is unknown.

Treatment reported: roughly ten-day PBMC culture with coronavirus spike peptide pools or control peptides (ViraFEST assay). This TCR came from a human donor who had recovered from COVID-19. J is TRBJ1-4 and V is TRBV27; a possible D gene is TRBD1 (5 bases). Material for sequencing was CD4+ T cells from blood, cultured in vitro. The CDR3 reads CASSSPGLVEKLFF. DNA of the CDR3: TGTGCCAGCAGTTCCCCGGGGCTTGTTGAAAAACTGTTTTTT.